The source of this T cell receptor (beta chain) is a study of Ad26.COV2.S vaccination and SARS-CoV-2 variants. General study results and limits: Analyses that measured TCR breadth and depth may have underestimated total T cell responses. The breadth of spike-specific CD8+ and CD4+ T cell responses after vaccination was reportedly substantial.

As regards this clone: As yet, its antigen is unknown.

CDR3 length: 19 residues. Germline V lookup: CDR1 SGDLS, CDR2 YYNGEE. V was clipped by 2 bases and J by 2 bases, with 20 bases between them. Clones were sequenced by immunoSEQ multiplex PCR, and TCRdb holds only the in-frame ones, with some missing. The data show some 180,000 clones, around 90% seen once. The sample consisted of peripheral blood, taken after recovery from COVID-19. The chain joins TRBV9 to TRBJ2-6, with a possible D match to TRBD1 (6 bases). This TCR was recovered from a human donor who had recovered from COVID-19. The DNA for the CDR3 is TGTGCCAGCAGCGTTTTCTCTAGGACAGCGACCGCTGGGGCCAACGTCCTGACTTTC. Amino acids: CASSVFSRTATAGANVLTF.